These 26 T cell receptor beta chains were sequenced from one sample in a study of T cell repertoires in cytomegalovirus infection. TCRdb re-analysed the reads in MiXCR, keeping a single row per CDR3 protein. Here the sample spans about 250,000 distinct CDR3 sequences, around 6.4% being singletons. The specimen sequenced was PBMCs. These receptors all come from a human donor in good health (CMV status not recorded). Some clones in this sample may be carry-over from other donors' samples.

This clonotype was recorded many times. CDR3 DNA sequence: TGCGCCAGCAGCTTTTCCAGCGGGGGTTTCTCCTACGAGCAGTACTTC. Protein product: CASSFSSGGFSYEQYF. The chain joins TRBV5-1 to TRBJ2-7, with 8 bases matching TRBD2. V lost 2 bases and J lost 0; bases outside the gene matches: 7. This CDR3 is built from 16 residues. Germline values: CDR1 SGHRS, CDR2 YFSETQ.

This clonotype came up many times. The rearrangement joins TRBV12-3 or TRBV12-4 to TRBJ2-2, with D possibly being TRBD1 (6 bases). This CDR3 has 15 residues. Trimming stripped 3 bases from V and 7 bases from J, with 15 bases between. In nucleotides, the CDR3 is TGTGCCAGCAGTTTTACCAGGGGAAAACGCGGGGAGCTGTTTTTT. This gives the protein CASSFTRGKRGELFF.

Written as DNA, the CDR3 is TGCAGCGTTGAACTAGCGGGGGGGCTTTCCTACAATGAGCAGTTCTTC. Protein sequence: CSVELAGGLSYNEQFF. This rearrangement joins TRBV29-1 to TRBJ2-1; the match to TRBD2 covers 12 bases. After removal of 2 bases from V and 1 base from J, the junction contained 3 bases not matched to a gene. The CDR3 is 16 amino acids. Germline assignment: CDR1 SQVTM and CDR2 ANQGSEA.

J is TRBJ2-6 and V is TRBV20-1, with D perhaps TRBD1 (6 bases). The V end was cut by 1 base, the J end by 0 bases, with 16 bases between. Germline loops: CDR1 DFQATT, CDR2 SNEGSKA (reference sequence). The CDR3 is 18 amino acids. The CDR3, as DNA: TGCAGTGCTAGAGCTCGGGACACCAGCTACTCTGGGGCCAACGTCCTGACTTTC. Translated: CSARARDTSYSGANVLTF.

This clonotype was counted at least ten times. The rearrangement joins TRBV5-6 to TRBJ2-7; 9 bases fit TRBD1. Germline values: CDR1 SGHDT, CDR2 YYEEEE. V gave up 3 bases and J gave up 6 bases; unmatched junction bases: 10. The CDR3 loop spans 15 amino acids. The CDR3 sequence: CASSYSPGQGVEQYF. The CDR3 DNA sequence: TGTGCCAGCAGCTACTCGCCGGGACAGGGAGTCGAGCAGTACTTC.

This clonotype has ten or more counts. This sequence joins TRBV6-2 or TRBV6-3 and TRBJ2-5, with unresolved D. CDR1 and CDR2 (germline): MNHEY, SVGEGT. CDR3 length equals 12 residues. Trimming stripped 0 bases from V and 5 bases from J, with 4 bases between. CDR3 loop: CASSYSDETQYF. The CDR3 bases are TGTGCCAGCAGTTACTCGGACGAGACCCAGTACTTC.

This clonotype was observed many times. V usage is TRBV14 and J usage is TRBJ1-2; unclear D gene. The CDR3 has 14 residues. The germline V gene encodes CDR1 SGHDN and CDR2 FVKESK. The V and J ends lost 4 bases and 2 bases respectively, with 11 bases between them. CDR3 residues: CASSPTRRNYGYTF. The CDR3 DNA is TGTGCCAGCAGCCCAACGCGCAGAAACTATGGCTACACCTTC.

This chain uses TRBV7-9 with TRBJ2-7, with 8 nucleotides matching TRBD2. Germline loops: CDR1 SEHNR, CDR2 FQNEAQ (reference sequence). J gave up 3 bases and V 2 bases, and 6 bases lay outside the gene matches. The CDR3 totals 15 residues. CDR3 region: CASSLTSGSLYEQYF. In DNA, the CDR3 is TGTGCCAGCAGCTTAACTAGCGGTTCCCTCTACGAGCAGTACTTC.

A remark on this clonotype: A much larger clone lies one base from this, so it may be a read error. The chain carries TRBV6-2 or TRBV6-3 and TRBJ2-2; D gene uncertain. Germline CDR1 MNHEY, CDR2 SVGEGT. CDR3 length: 11 residues. V was shortened by 6 bases and J by 1 base, with 0 bases between the two germline ends. The CDR3 coding sequence is TGTGCCAGCAGGAACACCGGGGAGCTGTTTTTT. Its translation: CASRNTGELFF.

This clonotype was recorded a few times. This sequence joins TRBV4-2 and TRBJ2-4; the D is unclear. The germline V gene has CDR1 LGHNA and CDR2 YNFKEQ. The CDR3 runs 17 residues. Between the trimmed V and J ends, which lost 1 base and 1 base, there was a span of 14 bases. DNA for the CDR3: TGTGCCAGCAGCCAAGTGGGCGACGGATGGGCCAAAAACATTCAGTACTTC. It translates to CASSQVGDGWAKNIQYF.

This clonotype was recorded at least ten times. The chain carries TRBV19 and TRBJ1-1, with D hard to call. This CDR3 region has 14 residues. Germline V lookup: CDR1 LNHDA, CDR2 SQIVND (reference sequence). With 3 bases removed from V and 1 base from J, the gap between germline ends came to 9 bases. The CDR3 nucleotides read TGTGCCAGTAGTATTATCGGGAGGAACACTGAAGCTTTCTTT. It is translated as CASSIIGRNTEAFF.

This clonotype was picked up many times. This chain connects TRBV14 to TRBJ1-1, with unresolved D. Trimming took off 6 bases at V and 0 bases at J, with 11 bases between the two ends. CDR3 size: 14 residues. Germline assignment: CDR1 SGHDN and CDR2 FVKESK. The CDR3 DNA sequence: TGTGCCAGCAGTTTAAAGCGGGTGAACACTGAAGCTTTCTTT. The encoded protein is CASSLKRVNTEAFF.

Many counts were recorded for this clonotype. The chain links TRBV6-5 to TRBJ2-1; 8 nucleotides align to TRBD2. This CDR3 comprises 15 residues. J was trimmed by 5 bases and V by 6 bases; bases with no gene match: 9. Per germline, CDR1 MNHEY and CDR2 SVGAGI. As DNA, the CDR3 is TGTGCCAGCAGCGCCAGGCGGGGGGTTCACAATGAGCAGTTCTTC. Encoded protein: CASSARRGVHNEQFF.

This clonotype was seen many times. As DNA, the CDR3 is TGCAGCGTTAGTCTCGGTCAGGCGAACACTGAAGCTTTCTTT. Translated: CSVSLGQANTEAFF. This chain uses TRBV29-1 with TRBJ1-1; D remains ambiguous. Germline values: CDR1 SQVTM, CDR2 ANQGSEA. V was pared by 5 bases and J by 1 base, with 14 bases between. CDR3 length: 14 residues.

This clonotype was found many times. The rearrangement joins TRBV12-3 or TRBV12-4 to TRBJ1-5; D is possibly TRBD1 (5 bases). Deletions cut 4 bases from V and 3 bases from J, with 13 bases between. The CDR3 covers 15 residues. For the CDR3, the DNA is TGTGCCAGCAGTTCTCCTGACAGAATCAATCAGCCCCAGCATTTT. Its translation is CASSSPDRINQPQHF.

This clonotype occurred many times. V is TRBV28 and J is TRBJ2-7; TRBD1 matches at 9 bases. Unmatched junction bases numbered 8, after V lost 6 bases and J lost 2 bases. Germline CDR1 reads MDHEN; CDR2 reads SYDVKM. The CDR3 has 15 amino acids. The CDR3 is CASSEDRGSTYEQYF. The DNA for the CDR3 is TGTGCCAGCAGCGAGGACAGGGGATCCACCTACGAGCAGTACTTC.

This clonotype was seen ten or more times. The chain is built from TRBV7-2 and TRBJ1-1; 12 bases line up with TRBD1. Germline V gene lookup returns CDR1 SGHTA and CDR2 FQGNSA. This CDR3 has 16 amino acids. V shed 4 bases and J 6 bases; nucleotides not matched to a gene: 9. The CDR3 spells CASSSGTGGVAAEAFF. CDR3 in DNA: TGTGCCAGCAGCTCCGGGACAGGGGGCGTCGCGGCTGAAGCTTTCTTT.

This clonotype was seen many times. This chain joins TRBV6-6 and TRBJ2-3; the D is unclear. CDR3 size: 13 residues. Germline lookup yields CDR1 MNHNY and CDR2 SVGAGI (reference sequence). The V and J ends lost 0 bases and 8 bases respectively, with 9 bases between them. The CDR3 protein is CASSYSITVTQYF. The CDR3 DNA sequence: TGTGCCAGCAGTTACTCGATAACGGTTACGCAGTATTTT.

Note on this clonotype: At one boundary the junction diverges from the germline segment, which might be a read error. This rearrangement joins TRBV20-1 to TRBJ1-4, with TRBD1 as a possible D gene (6 bases). The CDR3 sequence is 13 residues long. The germline gives CDR1 DFQATT, CDR2 SNEGSKA (reference sequence). CDR3 region: CSARGTVNEKPFF. CDR3 DNA sequence: TGCAGTGCTAGAGGGACAGTTAATGAAAAACCGTTTTTT.

V usage is TRBV30 and J usage is TRBJ2-7; 7 positions agree with TRBD2. V was pared by 2 bases and J by 0 bases, with 4 bases of the junction left unmatched. Germline loops: CDR1 GTSNPN, CDR2 SVGIG (reference sequence). The CDR3 has 14 residues. The CDR3 loop is CAWSIGGGSYEQYF. DNA for the CDR3: TGTGCCTGGAGTATTGGCGGGGGCTCCTACGAGCAGTACTTC.

This clonotype was counted many times. The chain employs TRBV19 and TRBJ2-7, with D unclear. The V gene lost 3 bases and the J gene lost 3 bases, with 21 bases spanning the gap. This CDR3 comprises 17 residues. Germline CDR1 reads LNHDA; CDR2 reads SQIVND (reference sequence). For the CDR3, the DNA is TGTGCCAGTAGTATCGGATACGCTAGGCAGACTGACTACGAGCAGTACTTC. It encodes CASSIGYARQTDYEQYF.

The sample holds a few counts of this clonotype. The chain joins TRBV14 to TRBJ2-4, with a weak D call TRBD1 (5 bases). CDR1 is SGHDN, CDR2 FVKESK, per germline. This CDR3 region has 17 residues. The V end lost 0 bases, the J end lost 6 bases, and 18 bases lay between the germline ends. CDR3 amino acids: CASSQDLIQTVTNIQYF. The CDR3 DNA reads TGTGCCAGCAGCCAAGACCTGATCCAGACAGTGACAAACATTCAGTACTTC.

The sample holds many counts of this clonotype. The V and J genes are TRBV5-4 and TRBJ2-5, with D tentatively TRBD2 (5 bases). Per germline, CDR1 SGHNT and CDR2 YYREEE (reference sequence). The CDR3 consists of 14 residues. V gave up 3 bases and J gave up 4 bases, with 13 bases separating them. The CDR3 nucleotides read TGTGCCAGCAGCTCCCGGACTCTCGGAGAGACCCAGTACTTC. Translation: CASSSRTLGETQYF.

This clonotype came up many times. The chain's CDR3 is CASSLAMGGDYNEQFF. The CDR3 DNA follows: TGTGCCAGCAGCTTAGCGATGGGGGGGGATTACAATGAGCAGTTCTTC. J is TRBJ2-1 and V is TRBV7-2, with 7 bases identical to TRBD2. The CDR3 consists of 16 residues. V lost 0 bases, J lost 4 bases, and 6 bases stayed unmatched. Germline V gene sequence: CDR1 SGHTA, CDR2 FQGNSA.

The rearrangement joins TRBV19 to TRBJ2-2; D unresolved. The germline V and J ends were trimmed by 7 bases and 6 bases, with 6 bases remaining between them. Germline V gene sequence: CDR1 LNHDA, CDR2 SQIVND (reference sequence). The CDR3 covers 11 residues. CDR3 DNA: TGTGCCAGTAATTTGGCCGGGGAGCTGTTTTTT. Its translation: CASNLAGELFF.

This clonotype was seen at least ten times. V gene TRBV28 combines with J gene TRBJ1-3, with D possibly TRBD1 on 6 matching bases. V gave up 3 bases and J gave up 2 bases, with 14 bases separating them. The CDR3 contains 16 residues. Germline lookup yields CDR1 MDHEN and CDR2 SYDVKM. CDR3 nucleotide sequence: TGTGCCAGCAGTTTGGGCACTGACAGGCCTGGAAACACCATATATTTT. Amino acid sequence: CASSLGTDRPGNTIYF.